Shown below are 10 T cell receptor beta chains from a single sample sequenced in a study of follicular helper T cells after annual influenza vaccination. Assay used: immunoSEQ multiplex PCR; TCRdb lists only in-frame clones, some missing. The repertoire has roughly 10,000 clones, roughly 80% of them found once; the top ten carry 3% to 4%. Time point denoted: 2014-2015 season, pre-vaccination. This specimen consisted of CXCR5+ CD38- circulating T follicular helper cells from blood, obtained on the day of influenza vaccination. Subset described: circulating Tfh, non-naive CD4+CXCR5+PD-1+ (ICOS+CD38+ or ICOS-CD38-). These receptors all stem from an adult who received the influenza vaccine.

The CDR3 bases are TGTGCCACCCGCCCCCCGGCGACCTACGAGCAGTACTTC. This encodes CATRPPATYEQYF. The chain combines TRBV6-5 with TRBJ2-7; D remains unclear. This CDR3 spans 13 amino acids. Trimming took 10 bases from V and 2 from J, leaving 15 bases between them. CDR1 is MNHEY, CDR2 SVGAGI, per germline.

This chain connects TRBV30 to TRBJ1-5; 8 nucleotides align to TRBD1. The V gene's germline CDR1 is GTSNPN and CDR2 SVGIG (reference sequence). The CDR3 has 13 amino acids. V was clipped by 0 bases and J by 7 bases; unmatched bases: 2. The CDR3 coding sequence is TGTGCCTGGAGTGTACAGGGGGGGCAGCCCCAGCATTTT. As protein: CAWSVQGGQPQHF. Looking up the rest from reference TRBV30 and TRBJ1-5 gives the full variable domain: SQTIHQWPATLVQPVGSPLSLECTVEGTSNPNLYWYRQAAGRGLQLLFYSVGIGQISSEVPQNLSASRPQDRQFILSSKKLLLSDSGFYLCAWSVQGGQPQHFGDGTRLSIL.

The chain links TRBV7-3 to TRBJ2-2, with 8 bases identical to TRBD2. Germline trimming cut 4 bases from V and 2 bases from J; bases unmatched to any gene: 6. The CDR3 loop spans 16 amino acids. Germline V gene sequence: CDR1 SGHTA, CDR2 FQGTGA. The CDR3 sequence: CASSSGAGANTGELFF. The DNA for the CDR3 is TGTGCCAGCAGCTCGGGAGCGGGGGCTAACACCGGGGAGCTGTTTTTT.

This chain joins TRBV7-6 and TRBJ2-2; TRBD2 agrees at 11 bases. Germline values: CDR1 SGHVS, CDR2 FNYEAQ. Trimming took 5 bases from V and 7 from J; bases not matched to a gene: 12. This CDR3 is 17 amino acids long. The CDR3 loop is CASSLETSGAWGGELFF. CDR3 coding DNA: TGTGCCAGCAGCCTAGAGACTAGCGGGGCCTGGGGCGGGGAGCTGTTTTTT. Variable domain in full (rest from reference TRBV7-6 and TRBJ2-2): GAGVSQSPRYKVTKRGQDVALRCDPISGHVSLYWYRQALGQGPEFLTYFNYEAQQDKSGLPNDRFSAERPEGSISTLTIQRTEQRDSAMYRCASSLETSGAWGGELFFGEGSRLTVL.

The chain carries TRBV19 and TRBJ1-1; a weak D match, TRBD1 (6 bases). The V end lost 6 bases, the J end lost 2 bases, and 13 bases lay between the germline ends. The germline V gene has CDR1 LNHDA and CDR2 SQIVND (reference sequence). This CDR3 is 14 amino acids long. In nucleotides, the CDR3 is TGTGCCAGTAGCTCCGGGACATTAAACACTGAAGCTTTCTTT. Its protein is CASSSGTLNTEAFF.

This rearrangement joins TRBV5-1 to TRBJ1-1; 8 bases map to TRBD1. This CDR3 contains 15 residues. Per the germline V gene, CDR1 is SGHRS and CDR2 is YFSETQ. V trimming: 3 bases; J trimming: 1 base; junction bases outside the gene matches: 5. CDR3 residues: CASSSDRVGNTEAFF. In DNA form, the CDR3 reads TGCGCCAGCAGCTCGGACAGGGTGGGGAACACTGAAGCTTTCTTT.

This chain uses TRBV7-3 with TRBJ2-3; no definite D call. The CDR3 runs 14 residues. The V end was cut by 3 bases, the J end by 4 bases, with 11 bases between. CDR1 is SGHTA and CDR2 is FQGTGA in the germline V gene. The CDR3 nucleotides read TGTGCCAGCAGCTTGCTCCCTCAGCCAGATACGCAGTATTTT. This translates into CASSLLPQPDTQYF.

The chain carries TRBV7-2 and TRBJ1-2; no firm D call. The CDR3 has 12 amino acids. V gave up 1 base and J gave up 4 bases, with 4 bases separating them. Germline lookup yields CDR1 SGHTA and CDR2 FQGNSA. The CDR3 loop is CASSLEGYGYTF. In DNA form, the CDR3 reads TGTGCCAGCAGCTTAGAGGGCTATGGCTACACCTTC.

The V gene is TRBV2, the J gene TRBJ1-4; the match to TRBD1 covers 7 bases. Per germline, CDR1 SNHLY and CDR2 FYNNEI. The CDR3 runs 14 residues. V lost 6 bases to trimming and J lost 7 bases; unmatched junction nucleotides: 8. CDR3 residues: CASRAYRGGEKLFF. Here the CDR3 DNA reads TGTGCCAGCAGAGCTTACAGGGGAGGTGAAAAACTGTTTTTT.

This clone was detected only a few times. This rearrangement joins TRBV7-9 to TRBJ1-6; D is unclear. CDR3 size: 15 residues. Germline assignment: CDR1 SEHNR and CDR2 FQNEAQ (reference sequence). V was clipped by 5 bases and J by 9 bases, with 17 bases between them. The CDR3 bases are TGTGCCAGCAGCCCAGAGGCACTGAGTTTTTCACCCCTCCACTTT. Its protein product is CASSPEALSFSPLHF.